This TCR beta chain was recorded in a study of T cells in Graves' hyperthyroidism and ophthalmopathy. V lost 6 bases and J lost 3; bases outside the gene matches: 4. The CDR3 totals 13 residues. RNA transcripts provided the source from which TCR beta CDR3 regions were amplified. Initially, a first-round RT-PCR of the TCR CDR3 employed the HTBI primer set. TCRdb called the multiplex PCR reads again in MiXCR, with one record for every CDR3 protein. The sample yields hundreds of thousands of distinct CDR3 sequences, around 14% seen once. This clonotype was counted many times. This chain joins TRBV12-3 or TRBV12-4 and TRBJ1-2; 7 bases map to TRBD1. The origin of this receptor is a woman in her twenties or thirties with Graves' hyperthyroidism. The sequencing sample was made of blood. The CDR3 bases are TGTGCCAGCAGCCCCGACAGGGACTATGGCTACACCTTC. This encodes CASSPDRDYGYTF.